Listed here are 30 T cell receptor beta chains from one sample, sequenced in a study of PD-1 blockade in classical Hodgkin lymphoma. The time point here: cycle 4 day 1 (C4D1), after five to seven weeks of nivolumab. All trial patients relapsed after autologous stem cell transplantation. The assay was immunoSEQ multiplex PCR, and TCRdb's table has in-frame clones only and misses some. The sample lists about 49,000 clones, around 91% occurring once. The material sequenced was peripheral blood mononuclear cells (PBMCs), taken before the fourth cycle of nivolumab. The receptors shown here come from a human donor with classical Hodgkin lymphoma.

The chain is built from TRBV6-1 and TRBJ2-7; D gene ambiguous. V was trimmed by 5 bases and J by 6 bases, leaving 8 bases between them. CDR1 and CDR2 from the germline V gene are MNHNS and SASEGT. This CDR3 is 11 amino acids long. The CDR3 DNA follows: TGTGCCAGCAGTCGTTGGGTCGAGCAGTACTTC. This sequence encodes CASSRWVEQYF.

The CDR3 is CASSRHQVGETQYF. In DNA, the CDR3 is TGTGCCAGTAGTCGACACCAGGTGGGGGAGACCCAGTACTTC. This chain connects TRBV19 to TRBJ2-5; D is ambiguous. V shed 5 bases and J shed 5 bases, with 15 bases lying between them. This CDR3 is built from 14 residues. Germline V gene sequence: CDR1 LNHDA, CDR2 SQIVND (reference sequence). Supplemented by reference TRBV19 and TRBJ2-5, the full variable domain reads DGGITQSPKYLFRKEGQNVTLSCEQNLNHDAMYWYRQDPGQGLRLIYYSQIVNDFQKGDIAEGYSVSREKKESFPLTVTSAQKNPTAFYLCASSRHQVGETQYFGPGTRLLVL.

J is TRBJ2-3 and V is TRBV19; either TRBD1 or TRBD2 may supply D (5 bases each). Trimming cost V 0 bases and J 4 bases, with 23 bases left between them. The germline V gene encodes CDR1 LNHDA and CDR2 SQIVND (reference sequence). This CDR3 is built from 19 residues. CDR3 in amino acids: CASSIDLSDFSRVADTQYF. DNA for the CDR3: TGTGCCAGTAGTATAGATCTATCGGACTTCTCCAGGGTCGCAGATACGCAGTATTTT.

The chain combines TRBV19 with TRBJ1-3; D unresolved. The V gene lost 5 bases and the J gene lost 0 bases, with 11 bases spanning the gap. The CDR3 has 15 residues. Germline values: CDR1 LNHDA, CDR2 SQIVND (reference sequence). CDR3: CASSVAASSGNTIYF. The CDR3 region has the DNA TGTGCCAGTAGTGTCGCAGCGAGCTCTGGAAACACCATATATTTT. The full variable domain, its missing parts supplied by reference TRBV19 and TRBJ1-3, is DGGITQSPKYLFRKEGQNVTLSCEQNLNHDAMYWYRQDPGQGLRLIYYSQIVNDFQKGDIAEGYSVSREKKESFPLTVTSAQKNPTAFYLCASSVAASSGNTIYFGEGSWLTVV.

The chain joins TRBV7-8 to TRBJ2-3; 8 nucleotides line up with TRBD2. V lost 4 bases and J lost 3; bases outside the gene matches: 18. CDR1 and CDR2 from the germline V gene are SGHVS and FQNEAQ. The CDR3 length is 19 residues. The CDR3 protein is CASSSPLILGLGGTDTQYF. Written as DNA, the CDR3 is TGTGCCAGCAGCTCCCCATTGATTTTGGGACTAGGAGGGACAGATACGCAGTATTTT.

This clone appeared once. The chain recombines TRBV7-2 with TRBJ2-2, with D maybe TRBD2 (7 bases). From germline, CDR1 is SGHTA and CDR2 FQGNSA. This CDR3 contains 14 residues. Between the trimmed V and J ends, which lost 0 bases and 6 bases, there was a span of 8 bases. CDR3 protein: CASSLAGGPGELFF. CDR3 nucleotides: TGTGCCAGCAGCTTAGCCGGGGGGCCCGGGGAGCTGTTTTTT.

The J gene is TRBJ1-1, the V gene TRBV6-5, with D uncertain. Trimming cost V 5 bases and J 1 base, with 8 bases left between them. The germline V gene encodes CDR1 MNHEY and CDR2 SVGAGI. The CDR3 loop spans 13 amino acids. CDR3 nucleotide sequence: TGTGCCAGCAGTGAATCGGAGAACACTGAAGCTTTCTTT. Its translation is CASSESENTEAFF.

CDR3 sequence reads: CASSKGQDRGRGADTQYF. The CDR3 DNA is TGTGCCAGCAGCAAAGGCCAGGACAGGGGGCGAGGTGCAGATACGCAGTATTTT. The gene calls are TRBV7-6 and TRBJ2-3, with 11 bases aligning to TRBD1. Germline CDR1 and CDR2: SGHVS and FNYEAQ. The CDR3 contains 18 residues. V shed 5 bases and J 4 bases; nucleotides not matched to a gene: 14.

The V gene is TRBV28, the J gene TRBJ2-2; 11 nucleotides line up with TRBD2. The germline CDR1 and CDR2 sequences are MDHEN and SYDVKM. The CDR3 contains 16 residues. V lost 6 bases, J lost 2 bases, and 5 bases stayed unmatched. CDR3 coding DNA: TGTGCCAGCAGCCGAACTAGCGGGAGAAACACCGGGGAGCTGTTTTTT. Its translation is CASSRTSGRNTGELFF. Full variable domain (rest looked up from reference TRBV28 and TRBJ2-2): DVKVTQSSRYLVKRTGEKVFLECVQDMDHENMFWYRQDPGLGLRLIYFSYDVKMKEKGDIPEGYSVSREKKERFSLILESASTNQTSMYLCASSRTSGRNTGELFFGEGSRLTVL.

The rearrangement joins TRBV27 to TRBJ2-7; no reliable D call. From germline, CDR1 is MNHEY and CDR2 SMNVEV (reference sequence). The CDR3 is 14 residues long. V lost 9 bases to trimming and J lost 0 bases, with 15 bases between them. The CDR3 here is CASVRSPTSYEQYF. The CDR3 DNA reads as TGTGCCAGTGTGAGATCTCCAACCTCCTACGAGCAGTACTTC.

The rearrangement uses TRBV11-2 and TRBJ2-7; 13 bases map to TRBD2. V dropped 0 bases and J dropped 4; count of bases not matched to a gene: 9. The CDR3 extends over 18 amino acids. In germline, CDR1 is SGHAT, CDR2 FQNNGV. The CDR3 DNA is TGTGCCAGCAGCTTAGATATTATGGGACTAGCGGGATCTTACGAGCAGTACTTC. It encodes CASSLDIMGLAGSYEQYF.

The chain couples TRBV6-5 to TRBJ1-1; 7 bases align to TRBD1. The CDR3 sequence is 15 residues long. V lost 4 bases and J lost 4; bases outside the gene matches: 9. The germline CDR1 and CDR2 sequences are MNHEY and SVGAGI. Here the CDR3 DNA reads TGTGCCAGCAGTTCAGCAGGGGGTTGGAGCACTGAAGCTTTCTTT. This codes for CASSSAGGWSTEAFF.

V and J are TRBV18 and TRBJ1-4; D gene ambiguous. The CDR3 is made up of 13 amino acids. V was trimmed by 1 base and J by 7 bases, leaving 7 bases between them. In germline, CDR1 is KGHSH, CDR2 LQKENI. CDR3 region: CASSPLLGEKLFF. DNA of the CDR3: TGTGCCAGCTCACCACTTTTGGGTGAAAAACTGTTTTTT. Supplemented by reference TRBV18 and TRBJ1-4, the full variable domain reads NAGVMQNPRHLVRRRGQEARLRCSPMKGHSHVYWYRQLPEEGLKFMVYLQKENIIDESGMPKERFSAEFPKEGPSILRIQQVVRGDSAAYFCASSPLLGEKLFFGSGTQLSVL.

The chain recombines TRBV6-1 with TRBJ2-5; a possible D gene is TRBD1 (5 bases). There are 16 residues in the CDR3. CDR1 is MNHNS and CDR2 is SASEGT in the germline V gene. Trimming stripped 2 bases from V and 2 bases from J, with 15 bases between. DNA of the CDR3: TGTGCCAGCAGTGAAAGGATTGGAGCAGGGCAAGAGACCCAGTACTTC. Translated: CASSERIGAGQETQYF.

The rearrangement joins TRBV5-1 to TRBJ1-1, with 8 bases matching TRBD1. The J segment lost 5 bases and the V segment lost 8 bases, leaving 5 bases of the junction unmatched. Germline assignment: CDR1 SGHRS and CDR2 YFSETQ. The CDR3 is made up of 12 amino acids. CDR3 sequence (DNA): TGCGCCAGTAGGACAGGGTATACTGAAGCTTTCTTT. Its protein product is CASRTGYTEAFF. The variable domain in full, with the rest retrieved from reference TRBV5-1 and TRBJ1-1, is KAGVTQTPRYLIKTRGQQVTLSCSPISGHRSVSWYQQTPGQGLQFLFEYFSETQRNKGNFPGRFSGRQFSNSRSEMNVSTLELGDSALYLCASRTGYTEAFFGQGTRLTVV.

This rearrangement joins TRBV7-8 to TRBJ2-5; D is perhaps TRBD1 (6 bases). The V and J ends lost 5 bases and 7 bases respectively, with 17 bases between them. The V gene's germline CDR1 is SGHVS and CDR2 FQNEAQ. The CDR3 length is 14 residues. The CDR3 DNA follows: TGTGCCAGCAGCCCACAGTCAGGGGCGGGGACCCAGTACTTC. This sequence encodes CASSPQSGAGTQYF.

This clone was seen a few times. This chain uses TRBV11-3 with TRBJ2-3; 10 bases are shared with TRBD2. The CDR3 runs to 18 residues. V trimming: 1 base; J trimming: 0 bases; junction bases outside the gene matches: 7. CDR1 and CDR2 from the germline V gene are SGHNT and YENEEA. This chain's CDR3 is CASSLVAGGPPSTDTQYF. The CDR3 region has the DNA TGTGCCAGCAGCTTAGTAGCGGGAGGCCCTCCTAGCACAGATACGCAGTATTTT.

The count of this clone is one. V is TRBV18 and J is TRBJ1-3; unclear D gene. This CDR3 spans 14 amino acids. Germline CDR1 reads KGHSH; CDR2 reads LQKENI. Trimming left V 3 bases short and J 7 bases short, with 13 bases between. This chain's CDR3 is CASSPSGVDNTIYF. In DNA, the CDR3 is TGTGCCAGCTCACCCTCCGGGGTGGACAACACCATATATTTT. The whole variable domain, remainder taken from reference TRBV18 and TRBJ1-3, is NAGVMQNPRHLVRRRGQEARLRCSPMKGHSHVYWYRQLPEEGLKFMVYLQKENIIDESGMPKERFSAEFPKEGPSILRIQQVVRGDSAAYFCASSPSGVDNTIYFGEGSWLTVV.

In DNA, the CDR3 is TGTGCCAGCAGCCCGGAGACTAGCGGGAGTAAGAATGAGCAGTTCTTC. Its protein product is CASSPETSGSKNEQFF. The rearrangement uses TRBV7-9 and TRBJ2-1; 12 nucleotides align to TRBD2. With V trimmed by 5 bases and J by 7 bases, 9 bases remained unmatched. The CDR3 is 16 residues long. Germline assignment: CDR1 SEHNR and CDR2 FQNEAQ (reference sequence).

The chain uses TRBV6-5 and TRBJ2-1; 11 bases line up with TRBD1. Trimming cost V 7 bases and J 7 bases; bases outside gene matches: 9. CDR1 and CDR2 from the germline V gene are MNHEY and SVGAGI. The CDR3 runs to 15 residues. The CDR3 loop reads CASTLGQGARNEQFF. The CDR3 DNA reads TGTGCCAGCACTCTAGGACAGGGGGCTCGGAATGAGCAGTTCTTC.

V is TRBV11-2 and J is TRBJ2-3; no reliable D call. Germline V gives CDR1 SGHAT, CDR2 FQNNGV. Trimming removed 2 bases from V and 2 bases from J, with 8 bases in between. The CDR3 consists of 14 residues. Here the CDR3 reads CASSLTSHTDTQYF. The CDR3 DNA sequence: TGTGCCAGCAGCTTAACAAGCCACACAGATACGCAGTATTTT.

The J gene is TRBJ1-1, the V gene TRBV18, with D tentatively TRBD1 (5 bases). V shed 2 bases and J shed 3 bases, with 13 bases lying between them. Per germline, CDR1 KGHSH and CDR2 LQKENI. This CDR3 has 15 amino acids. DNA of the CDR3: TGTGCCAGCTCACCATTAGGGGACTACGACACTGAAGCTTTCTTT. This translates into CASSPLGDYDTEAFF. Full variable domain (outside the CDR3, taken from reference TRBV18 and TRBJ1-1): NAGVMQNPRHLVRRRGQEARLRCSPMKGHSHVYWYRQLPEEGLKFMVYLQKENIIDESGMPKERFSAEFPKEGPSILRIQQVVRGDSAAYFCASSPLGDYDTEAFFGQGTRLTVV.

The chain recombines TRBV7-9 with TRBJ2-7; 12 nucleotides align to TRBD2. The CDR3 has 13 amino acids. After removal of 6 bases from V and 4 bases from J, the junction contained 1 base not matched to a gene. Per germline, CDR1 SEHNR and CDR2 FQNEAQ (reference sequence). Written as DNA, the CDR3 is TGTGCCAGCAGAGGGACTAGCGGGTACGAGCAGTACTTC. Translating gives CASRGTSGYEQYF.

This clone was seen a few times. The CDR3 DNA is TGTGCCAGCAGCTCCGGATCCGGGGGAGCTTTCTTT. Translating gives CASSSGSGGAFF. V gene TRBV5-6 combines with J gene TRBJ1-1; D is possibly TRBD1 (5 bases). There are 12 residues in the CDR3. The germline CDR1 and CDR2 sequences are SGHDT and YYEEEE. The V end lost 3 bases, the J end lost 10 bases, and 13 bases lay between the germline ends.

V and J are TRBV28 and TRBJ2-3, with 11 nucleotides matching TRBD2. The germline V gene has CDR1 MDHEN and CDR2 SYDVKM. The V gene end was trimmed by 4 bases and the J gene end by 2 bases; junction bases not matched to a gene: 5. The CDR3 has 16 amino acids. CDR3 nucleotides: TGTGCCAGCAGTTCTCTAGCGGGAGGCACCACAGATACGCAGTATTTT. This encodes CASSSLAGGTTDTQYF.

This clone was recorded a few times. The chain has TRBV4-1 and TRBJ2-2, with no clear D. The V gene's germline CDR1 is MGHRA and CDR2 YSYEKL. The CDR3 is 14 residues long. V was trimmed by 0 bases and J by 4 bases, leaving 6 bases between them. The DNA for the CDR3 is TGCGCCAGCAGCCAAGATCGTGTCACCGGGGAGCTGTTTTTT. The encoded protein is CASSQDRVTGELFF.

This chain links TRBV5-1 with TRBJ2-1; TRBD2 might be the D (6 bases). V lost 0 bases to trimming and J lost 1 base, with 8 bases between them. The CDR3 spans 15 residues. CDR1 and CDR2 (germline): SGHRS, YFSETQ. CDR3 in DNA: TGCGCCAGCAGCTTGGCGGGGGATTCCTACAATGAGCAGTTCTTC. Residues: CASSLAGDSYNEQFF.

This chain joins TRBV5-4 and TRBJ2-1, with 11 bases identical to TRBD2. The CDR3 has 16 residues. The germline CDR1 and CDR2 sequences are SGHNT and YYREEE (reference sequence). V shed 4 bases, J shed 13 bases, and the junction held 16 bases outside the gene matches. Here the CDR3 reads CASSRSTSGSGGFQFF. As DNA, the CDR3 is TGTGCCAGCAGCCGATCTACTAGCGGGAGTGGTGGTTTTCAGTTCTTC. The complete variable domain, with remaining parts taken from reference TRBV5-4 and TRBJ2-1, reads ETGVTQSPTHLIKTRGQQVTLRCSSQSGHNTVSWYQQALGQGPQFIFQYYREEENGRGNFPPRFSGLQFPNYSSELNVNALELDDSALYLCASSRSTSGSGGFQFFGPGTRLTVL.

The gene calls are TRBV2 and TRBJ1-2, with D perhaps TRBD1 (6 bases). V lost 5 bases and J lost 4, with 11 bases in between. There are 13 residues in the CDR3. Germline V CDR1 and CDR2: SNHLY, FYNNEI. The CDR3 DNA is TGTGCCAGCAGTAGGAGGGGGGGCTATGGCTACACCTTC. Residues: CASSRRGGYGYTF.

The chain joins TRBV5-4 to TRBJ2-7; 8 positions match TRBD1. The CDR3 is 15 amino acids. V shed 4 bases, J shed 3 bases, and the junction held 9 bases outside the gene matches. Germline CDR1 SGHNT, CDR2 YYREEE (reference sequence). The CDR3 loop reads CASSGQGRYNYEQYF. DNA of the CDR3: TGTGCCAGCAGCGGACAGGGAAGGTACAACTACGAGCAGTACTTC.